Below, one TCR beta chain is given with its context. Its antigen is not known. The entry originates in a study of lymphopenia after photon versus proton radiotherapy. Overall study results and limits: After lymphocyte nadir, photon-treated repertoires showed oligoclonal expansion, especially CD8+ Temra.

Only in-frame clones appear in the TCRdb table, and some are missing; sequencing was by immunoSEQ multiplex PCR. The data show about 45,000 clones, about 85% seen once. The sequencing used peripheral blood, collected from a patient treated with photon-based radiotherapy. The receptor's source is a man between 40 and 49 years old with gastric cancer.

This CDR3 reads CASSLRGTALDTQYF. CDR3 in DNA: TGCGCCAGCAGCTTGCGGGGGACAGCGCTAGATACGCAGTATTTT. The rearrangement uses TRBV5-1 and TRBJ2-3, with D perhaps TRBD1 (7 bases). The CDR3 runs 15 residues. Trimming pared 1 base from V and 5 bases from J, leaving 14 bases between. Germline V lookup: CDR1 SGHRS, CDR2 YFSETQ.